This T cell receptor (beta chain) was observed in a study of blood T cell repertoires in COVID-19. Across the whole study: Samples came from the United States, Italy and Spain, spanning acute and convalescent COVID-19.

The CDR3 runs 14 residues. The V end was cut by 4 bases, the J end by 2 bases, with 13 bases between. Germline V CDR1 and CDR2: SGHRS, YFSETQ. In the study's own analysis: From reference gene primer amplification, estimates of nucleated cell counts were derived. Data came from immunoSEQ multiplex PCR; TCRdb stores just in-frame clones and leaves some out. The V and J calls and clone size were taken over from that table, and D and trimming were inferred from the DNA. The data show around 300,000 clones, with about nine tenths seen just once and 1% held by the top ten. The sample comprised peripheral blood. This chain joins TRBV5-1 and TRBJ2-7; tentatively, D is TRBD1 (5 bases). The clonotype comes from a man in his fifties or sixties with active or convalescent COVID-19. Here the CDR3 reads CASSTWTRAYEQYF. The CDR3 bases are TGCGCCAGCAGCACATGGACAAGGGCCTACGAGCAGTACTTC.